This T cell receptor beta chain appears in the sequencing data of a study of T cells in Graves' hyperthyroidism and ophthalmopathy. This clonotype has a count of ten or more. Researchers took RNA transcripts and amplified the TCR beta CDR3 regions from them. First-round RT-PCR of the TCR CDR3 relied on the HTBI primer set. Using its own MiXCR run on the multiplex PCR reads, TCRdb lists one record per CDR3 protein. The sample has about 580,000 distinct CDR3 sequences; more than 11% are singletons. V was cut by 1 base and J by 0 bases, with 13 bases left in between. The CDR3 totals 15 residues. Germline CDR1 and CDR2: DFQATT and SNEGSKA (reference sequence).

The receptor comes from a woman aged 25-40 years with Graves' hyperthyroidism that later progressed to Graves' ophthalmopathy. Sequenced material: blood. The genes are TRBV20-1 and TRBJ2-7; D is possibly TRBD2 (6 bases). The CDR3 coding sequence is TGCAGTGCTAGAGCGTGGAGGGTGCGCTCCTACGAGCAGTACTTC. This encodes CSARAWRVRSYEQYF.